The rows below give T cell receptor beta chains drawn from one sample of a study of CD8 T cells in ankylosing spondylitis. TCRdb fed the 5' RACE reads into MiXCR, producing one record per CDR3 protein. The sample lists some 140,000 distinct CDR3 sequences, 6% to 8.5% occurring once. Material for sequencing was blood, either unsorted or a sorted T cell fraction (not recorded which). Receptors originate from a female donor with ankylosing spondylitis or in good health (not recorded which). Both conserved end residues are trimmed from each CDR3.

v_call | cdr3_aa
TRBV10-3 | AISGAGGGDTQY
TRBV5-1 | ASSSGQGNYEQY
TRBV16 | ASSGTVIDYNEQF
TRBV5-1 | ASSPGLPVGNQPQH
TRBV4-2 | ASSPLTGLAGETQY
TRBV12-3/TRBV12-4 | ASGPSTEQY
TRBV4-2 | ASSQTGDSDQPQH
TRBV29-1 | SVGGQGTGELF
TRBV7-9 | ASSSKNIQY
TRBV5-1 | ASSILANTEAF
TRBV12-3/TRBV12-4 | ASSLGLAGGNEQF
TRBV5-1 | ASSSPPYYGYT
TRBV5-1 | ASSLDLGQGIVGELF
TRBV20-1 | SAAQGLQPQH
TRBV19 | ASVDRAENQPQH